The clone carrying this T cell receptor (beta chain) has only one observation. Authors' analysis steps: Quantification of nucleated cells was approximated via reference gene primer amplification. Sequenced by immunoSEQ multiplex PCR; TCRdb stores in-frame clones only, minus some. V and J calls and clone size follow that table, whereas D and trimming were derived from the DNA. The profile shows around 60,000 clones, roughly 85% of them singletons. The data were taken from a study of blood T cell repertoires in COVID-19. Turning to the study itself: Samples taken during acute and convalescent COVID-19 were collected in the United States, Italy and Spain. T cells, B-cell-depleted T cells, or PBMCs supplied cDNA or gDNA.

The germline V gene has CDR1 SGHTA and CDR2 FQGTGA. This CDR3 has 13 amino acids. With 6 bases removed from V and 4 bases from J, the gap between germline ends came to 10 bases. Sequenced: peripheral blood. V gene TRBV7-3 combines with J gene TRBJ1-3; tentative D call: TRBD1 (5 bases). The source is a woman of 80 years or more with acute or convalescent COVID-19. The DNA of the CDR3 is TGTGCCAGCAGTGCCTCAGGGGGAAACACCATATATTTT. It translates to CASSASGGNTIYF.